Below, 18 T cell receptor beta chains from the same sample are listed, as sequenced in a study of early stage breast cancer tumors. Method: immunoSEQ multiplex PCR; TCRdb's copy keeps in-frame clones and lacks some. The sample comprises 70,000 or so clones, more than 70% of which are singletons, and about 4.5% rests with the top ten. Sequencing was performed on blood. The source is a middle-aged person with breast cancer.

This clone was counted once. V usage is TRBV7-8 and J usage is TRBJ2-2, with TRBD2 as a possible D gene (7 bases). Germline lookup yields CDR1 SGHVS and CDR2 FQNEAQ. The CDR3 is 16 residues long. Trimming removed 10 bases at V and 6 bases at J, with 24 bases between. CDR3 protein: CAITQRGAGDSGELFF. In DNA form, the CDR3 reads TGTGCCATTACGCAAAGGGGGGCGGGAGACTCCGGGGAGCTGTTTTTT.

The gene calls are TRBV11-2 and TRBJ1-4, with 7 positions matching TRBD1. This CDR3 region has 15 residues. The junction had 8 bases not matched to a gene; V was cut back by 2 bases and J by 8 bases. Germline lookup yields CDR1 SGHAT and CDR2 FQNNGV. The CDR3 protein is CASSLSPTGEEKLFF. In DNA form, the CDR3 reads TGTGCCAGCAGCTTATCCCCTACAGGGGAGGAAAAACTGTTTTTT.

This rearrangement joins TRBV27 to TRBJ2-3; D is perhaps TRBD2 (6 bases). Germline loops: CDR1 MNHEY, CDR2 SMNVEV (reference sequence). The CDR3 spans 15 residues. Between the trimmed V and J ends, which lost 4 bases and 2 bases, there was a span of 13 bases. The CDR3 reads CASSYPGGNTDTQYF. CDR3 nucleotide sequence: TGTGCCAGCAGTTACCCCGGGGGAAACACAGATACGCAGTATTTT.

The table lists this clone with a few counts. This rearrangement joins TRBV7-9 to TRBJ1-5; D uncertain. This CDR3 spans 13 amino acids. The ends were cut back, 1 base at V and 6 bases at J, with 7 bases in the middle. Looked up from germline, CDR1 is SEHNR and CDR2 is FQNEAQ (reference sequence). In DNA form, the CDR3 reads TGTGCCAGCAGCTTAGTGGAAGGTCAGCCCCAGCATTTT. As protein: CASSLVEGQPQHF.

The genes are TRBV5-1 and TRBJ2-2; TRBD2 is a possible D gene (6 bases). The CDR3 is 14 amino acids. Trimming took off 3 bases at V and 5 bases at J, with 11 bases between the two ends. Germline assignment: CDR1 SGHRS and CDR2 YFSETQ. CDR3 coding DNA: TGCGCCAGCAGCTCCGGGACTTCTACCGGGGAGCTGTTTTTT. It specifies CASSSGTSTGELFF. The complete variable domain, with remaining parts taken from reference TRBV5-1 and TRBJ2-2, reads KAGVTQTPRYLIKTRGQQVTLSCSPISGHRSVSWYQQTPGQGLQFLFEYFSETQRNKGNFPGRFSGRQFSNSRSEMNVSTLELGDSALYLCASSSGTSTGELFFGEGSRLTVL.

CDR3 region: CASSLDLITGELFF. The CDR3 region has the DNA TGTGCCAGCAGCTTGGACTTAATCACCGGGGAGCTGTTTTTT. The V and J genes are TRBV5-5 and TRBJ2-2, with D uncertain. This CDR3 contains 14 residues. Germline CDR1 is SGHKS and CDR2 is YYEKEE (reference sequence). Trimming left V 0 bases short and J 4 bases short, with 7 bases between.

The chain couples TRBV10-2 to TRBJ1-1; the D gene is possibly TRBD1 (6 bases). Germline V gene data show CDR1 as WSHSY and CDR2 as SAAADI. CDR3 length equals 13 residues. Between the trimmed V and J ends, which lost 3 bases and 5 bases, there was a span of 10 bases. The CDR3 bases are TGCGCCAGCAGTGAACAGGGAGGGACTGAAGCTTTCTTT. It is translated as CASSEQGGTEAFF.

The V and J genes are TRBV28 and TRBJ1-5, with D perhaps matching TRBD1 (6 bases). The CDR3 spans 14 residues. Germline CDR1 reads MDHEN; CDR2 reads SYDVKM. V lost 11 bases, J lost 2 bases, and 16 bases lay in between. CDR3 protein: CAHNRVTGNQPQHF. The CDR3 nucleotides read TGTGCCCATAACAGGGTGACGGGCAATCAGCCCCAGCATTTT.

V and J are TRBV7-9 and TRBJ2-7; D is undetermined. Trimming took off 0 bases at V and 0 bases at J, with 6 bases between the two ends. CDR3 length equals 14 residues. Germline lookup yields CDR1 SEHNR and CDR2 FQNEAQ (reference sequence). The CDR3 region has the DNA TGTGCCAGCAGCTTAGCTGGCAGCTCCTACGAGCAGTACTTC. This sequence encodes CASSLAGSSYEQYF.

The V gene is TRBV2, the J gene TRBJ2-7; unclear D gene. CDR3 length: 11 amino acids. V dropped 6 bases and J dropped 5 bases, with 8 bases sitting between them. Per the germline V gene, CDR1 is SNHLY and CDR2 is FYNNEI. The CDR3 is CASRGEDEQYF. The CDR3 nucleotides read TGTGCCAGCAGAGGAGAGGACGAGCAGTACTTC.

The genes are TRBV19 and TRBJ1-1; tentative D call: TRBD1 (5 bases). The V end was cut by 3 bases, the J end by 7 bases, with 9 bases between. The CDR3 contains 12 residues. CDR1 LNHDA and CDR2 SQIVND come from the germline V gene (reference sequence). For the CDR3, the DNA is TGTGCCAGTAGTATCCAGCAGGGTGAAGCTTTCTTT. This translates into CASSIQQGEAFF.

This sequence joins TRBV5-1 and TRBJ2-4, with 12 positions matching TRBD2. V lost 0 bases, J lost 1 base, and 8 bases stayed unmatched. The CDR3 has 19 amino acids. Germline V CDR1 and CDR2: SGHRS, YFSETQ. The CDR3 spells CASSLELAGGPDAKNIQYF. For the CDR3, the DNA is TGCGCCAGCAGCTTGGAGCTAGCGGGAGGGCCAGATGCCAAAAACATTCAGTACTTC.

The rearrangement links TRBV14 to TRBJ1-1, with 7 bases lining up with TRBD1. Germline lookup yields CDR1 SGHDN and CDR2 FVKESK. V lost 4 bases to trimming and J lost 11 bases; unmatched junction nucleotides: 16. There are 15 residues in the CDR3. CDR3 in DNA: TGTGCCAGCAGCCCGGGACAGCGGGTCCAGTATGGGGCTTTCTTT. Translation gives CASSPGQRVQYGAFF.

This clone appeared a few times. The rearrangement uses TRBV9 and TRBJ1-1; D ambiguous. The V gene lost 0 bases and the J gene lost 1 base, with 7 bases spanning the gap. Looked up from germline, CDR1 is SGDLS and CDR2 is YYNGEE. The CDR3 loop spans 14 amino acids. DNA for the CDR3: TGTGCCAGCAGCGTAGGATCCCAGAACACTGAAGCTTTCTTT. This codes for CASSVGSQNTEAFF.

In nucleotides, the CDR3 is TGTGCCAGCAGCTTATATGACGGGGAGCTGTTTTTT. Its protein is CASSLYDGELFF. The chain has TRBV11-2 and TRBJ2-2; D is unclear. Germline CDR1 reads SGHAT; CDR2 reads FQNNGV. V dropped 2 bases and J dropped 7 bases, with 5 bases sitting between them. The CDR3 extends over 12 amino acids.

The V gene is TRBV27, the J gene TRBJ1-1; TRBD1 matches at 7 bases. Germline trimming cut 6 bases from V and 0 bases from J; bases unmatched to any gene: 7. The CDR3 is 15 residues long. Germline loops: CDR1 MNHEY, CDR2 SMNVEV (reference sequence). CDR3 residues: CASRDTGEMNTEAFF. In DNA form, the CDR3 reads TGTGCCAGCAGGGACACAGGGGAAATGAACACTGAAGCTTTCTTT.

The CDR3 DNA is TGTGCCACCACTTGGGTTGGCAATCAGCCCCAGCATTTT. Its protein is CATTWVGNQPQHF. The chain carries TRBV28 and TRBJ1-5, with unresolved D. The CDR3 has 13 residues. Germline CDR1 MDHEN, CDR2 SYDVKM. The V end was cut by 10 bases, the J end by 2 bases, with 12 bases between.

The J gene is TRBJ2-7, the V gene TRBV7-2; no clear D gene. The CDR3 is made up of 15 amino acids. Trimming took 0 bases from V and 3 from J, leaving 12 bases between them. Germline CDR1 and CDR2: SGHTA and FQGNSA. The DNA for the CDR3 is TGTGCCAGCAGCTTAGCGCTGAGACGGAGCTACGAGCAGTACTTC. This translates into CASSLALRRSYEQYF.